This TCR beta chain was profiled in a study of T cell responses to AZD1222 COVID-19 vaccine. This clone occurred a few times. No antigen is known for it. V lost 2 bases to trimming and J lost 3 bases, with 13 bases between them. In germline, CDR1 is MNHEY, CDR2 SVGEGT. The length of the CDR3 is 15 residues. Study-wide findings and caveats: Only six AZD1222 recipients tested seropositive at baseline. Spike regions recognized by vaccine-associated CD4 TCRs spanned the protein, led by 160-218 and 743-854. Repertoires were obtained only post-peak T cell response. There were mostly white British donors and more females than males, and clonal diversity was possibly underestimated.

Using immunoSEQ multiplex PCR, the repertoire was profiled, and TCRdb retains in-frame clones only, with some absent. The sample has around 94,000 clones, approximately 88% seen once; the top ten hold over 15%. This specimen consisted of peripheral blood, obtained on day 0 of AZD1222 vaccination. This chain connects TRBV6-2 or TRBV6-3 to TRBJ1-2; no clear D gene. This clonotype was obtained from an adult in good health. The CDR3 loop is CASSYIATRDYGYTF. CDR3 nucleotides: TGTGCCAGCAGTTACATAGCCACAAGGGACTATGGCTACACCTTC.